A single sample is the source of the 27 T cell receptor beta chains below, sequenced in a study of cytomegalovirus exposure and HLA in healthy donors. Primers: 60 Vbeta forward and 13 Jbeta reverse. Measured with immunoSEQ multiplex PCR; TCRdb has only the in-frame clones, and not every one. Of about 130,000 clones listed, about three quarters are singletons. Sequenced: PBMCs. Receptor source: a man aged 35-49 years in good health and CMV-seropositive.

The chain couples TRBV6-1 to TRBJ1-5, with D hard to call. This CDR3 contains 14 residues. Germline V lookup: CDR1 MNHNS, CDR2 SASEGT. Deletions cut 2 bases from V and 2 bases from J, with 7 bases between. The CDR3 bases are TGTGCCAGCAGTGAACACGGTGGCAATCAGCCCCAGCATTTT. Translated, it gives CASSEHGGNQPQHF.

This clone appeared a single time. This sequence joins TRBV6-1 and TRBJ1-1, with D perhaps matching TRBD1 (5 bases). The CDR3 spans 15 residues. Germline assignment: CDR1 MNHNS and CDR2 SASEGT. V was pared by 2 bases and J by 1 base, with 11 bases between. The CDR3 coding sequence is TGTGCCAGCAGTGAACAAGGGGCCCCGAACACTGAAGCTTTCTTT. Translating gives CASSEQGAPNTEAFF.

The V and J genes are TRBV6-6 and TRBJ1-2; 7 nucleotides line up with TRBD1. The J segment lost 4 bases and the V segment lost 7 bases, leaving 6 bases of the junction unmatched. The CDR3 sequence is 13 residues long. Germline lookup yields CDR1 MNHNY and CDR2 SVGAGI (reference sequence). The CDR3 nucleotides read TGTGCCAGCAATCCTAAGGGGGCCTATGGCTACACCTTC. This sequence encodes CASNPKGAYGYTF.

This chain connects TRBV2 to TRBJ1-2; 10 bases map to TRBD1. The CDR3 sequence is 14 residues long. The germline gives CDR1 SNHLY, CDR2 FYNNEI. V lost 7 bases to trimming and J lost 2 bases; unmatched junction nucleotides: 4. DNA of the CDR3: TGTGCCAGCACCCCGGGACAGGGGAACTATGGCTACACCTTC. Translating it yields CASTPGQGNYGYTF. Full variable domain (rest looked up from reference TRBV2 and TRBJ1-2): EPEVTQTPSHQVTQMGQEVILRCVPISNHLYFYWYRQILGQKVEFLVSFYNNEISEKSEIFDDQFSVERPDGSNFTLKIRSTKLEDSAMYFCASTPGQGNYGYTFGSGTRLTVV.

This chain connects TRBV27 to TRBJ1-6; D is unclear. CDR3 length: 19 amino acids. V was cut by 1 base and J by 0 bases, with 16 bases left in between. The germline gives CDR1 MNHEY, CDR2 SMNVEV (reference sequence). The CDR3 DNA sequence: TGTGCCAGCAGTTTATACCCCCCCCCGGAGAGCTCCTATAATTCACCCCTCCACTTT. Its protein product is CASSLYPPPESSYNSPLHF.

The chain combines TRBV11-2 with TRBJ1-2, with D possibly matching TRBD1 (6 bases). Germline-derived CDR1 and CDR2 are SGHAT and FQNNGV. This CDR3 comprises 15 residues. V shed 4 bases and J shed 5 bases, with 17 bases lying between them. In DNA form, the CDR3 reads TGTGCCAGCAGCTCCAATGGGGGCATGGGGTATGGCTACACCTTC. Protein sequence: CASSSNGGMGYGYTF. Filled out from reference TRBV11-2 and TRBJ1-2, the complete variable domain reads EAGVAQSPRYKIIEKRQSVAFWCNPISGHATLYWYQQILGQGPKLLIQFQNNGVVDDSQLPKDRFSAERLKGVDSTLKIQPAKLEDSAVYLCASSSNGGMGYGYTFGSGTRLTVV.

This chain uses TRBV2 with TRBJ2-7; the match to TRBD2 covers 12 bases. The germline CDR1 and CDR2 sequences are SNHLY and FYNNEI. Trimming cost V 5 bases and J 2 bases; bases outside gene matches: 13. The CDR3 runs to 18 residues. In DNA form, the CDR3 reads TGTGCCAGCAGTCCCCGAAGACTAGCGGGAGCCCTACCCTACGAGCAGTACTTC. Its protein is CASSPRRLAGALPYEQYF.

The chain recombines TRBV5-6 with TRBJ2-3; D remains unclear. This CDR3 spans 13 amino acids. The V end lost 4 bases, the J end lost 3 bases, and 9 bases lay between the germline ends. Germline V gene lookup returns CDR1 SGHDT and CDR2 YYEEEE. The CDR3 bases are TGTGCCAGCAGCCTATACTTGACAGATACGCAGTATTTT. This gives the protein CASSLYLTDTQYF.

V and J are TRBV6-5 and TRBJ1-2; the match to TRBD1 covers 9 bases. CDR1 is MNHEY and CDR2 is SVGAGI in the germline V gene. V gave up 6 bases and J gave up 3 bases; unmatched junction bases: 5. This CDR3 comprises 14 residues. This CDR3 reads CASRRDRADYGYTF. The CDR3 nucleotides are TGTGCCAGCAGGAGGGACAGGGCCGACTATGGCTACACCTTC.

The chain combines TRBV2 with TRBJ2-3; TRBD1 aligns across 7 bases. CDR1 is SNHLY and CDR2 is FYNNEI in the germline V gene. The CDR3 covers 14 residues. The V and J ends lost 11 bases and 0 bases, in that order; junction bases with no gene match: 8. CDR3 sequence (DNA): TGTGCCTCAACGGGACAGACTAGCACAGATACGCAGTATTTT. Residues: CASTGQTSTDTQYF.

The chain joins TRBV3-1 (or the pseudogene TRBV3-2) to TRBJ1-6; D possibly corresponds to TRBD1 (6 bases). CDR3 length: 9 residues. Trimming removed 8 bases at V and 16 bases at J, with 9 bases between. Germline V gene lookup returns CDR1 LGHDT and CDR2 YNNKEL (reference sequence). CDR3 sequence (DNA): TGTGCCAGCGGACAGCCACTCCACTTT. Translated: CASGQPLHF.

The genes are TRBV11-2 and TRBJ2-1, with TRBD2 matching over 10 bases. CDR1 and CDR2 from the germline V gene are SGHAT and FQNNGV. The V gene end was trimmed by 1 base and the J gene end by 10 bases; junction bases not matched to a gene: 4. The CDR3 is 14 residues long. The CDR3 loop is CASSLGLAGVEQFF. The DNA of the CDR3 is TGTGCCAGCAGCTTAGGCCTAGCGGGAGTGGAGCAGTTCTTC.

The chain is built from TRBV15 and TRBJ1-5; unclear D gene. Per the germline V gene, CDR1 is LNHNV and CDR2 is YYDKDF (reference sequence). V was clipped by 0 bases and J by 7 bases, with 4 bases between them. This CDR3 has 12 residues. Here the CDR3 DNA reads TGTGCCACCAGCAGAGATGTACAGCCCCAGCATTTT. Protein: CATSRDVQPQHF.

Turning to this clone: This specimen includes other DNA sequences encoding the same CDR3. This chain connects TRBV27 to TRBJ2-7, with no clear D. The V end lost 6 bases, the J end lost 4 bases, and 7 bases lay between the germline ends. The germline gives CDR1 MNHEY, CDR2 SMNVEV (reference sequence). This CDR3 has 11 amino acids. This CDR3 reads CASRTGYEQYF. The CDR3 DNA reads as TGTGCCAGCAGGACTGGTTACGAGCAGTACTTC.

The V and J genes are TRBV5-4 and TRBJ2-1; 14 bases match TRBD2. V dropped 4 bases and J dropped 8; count of bases not matched to a gene: 5. Germline CDR1 and CDR2: SGHNT and YYREEE (reference sequence). There are 15 residues in the CDR3. The CDR3 DNA reads as TGTGCCAGCAGCGCCCCGGGACTAGCGGGAGATGAGCAGTTCTTC. It specifies CASSAPGLAGDEQFF.

The chain recombines TRBV7-2 with TRBJ2-3, with a tentative D call TRBD2 (5 bases). The CDR3 runs 18 residues. V lost 0 bases and J 4 bases, leaving 20 bases between the germline ends. Germline CDR1 and CDR2: SGHTA and FQGNSA. This chain's CDR3 is CASSLAQRLGALADTQYF. CDR3 DNA sequence: TGTGCCAGCAGCTTAGCGCAGCGGCTTGGCGCTTTGGCAGATACGCAGTATTTT.

The chain combines TRBV30 with TRBJ1-1, with a weak D call TRBD1 (5 bases). The V and J ends lost 0 bases and 5 bases respectively, with 10 bases between them. This CDR3 comprises 13 residues. Germline assignment: CDR1 GTSNPN and CDR2 SVGIG (reference sequence). The CDR3 DNA sequence: TGTGCCTGGAGTGTCTTCCGGGGGACTGAAGCTTTCTTT. The encoded protein is CAWSVFRGTEAFF.

The V and J genes are TRBV28 and TRBJ2-2; 7 nucleotides align to TRBD1. The CDR3 sequence is 18 residues long. The germline gives CDR1 MDHEN, CDR2 SYDVKM. The J segment lost 2 bases and the V segment lost 3 bases, leaving 12 bases of the junction unmatched. The chain's CDR3 is CASSFRRTGRLNTGELFF. CDR3 coding DNA: TGTGCCAGCAGTTTCCGGCGGACAGGAAGATTAAACACCGGGGAGCTGTTTTTT. Full variable domain (rest looked up from reference TRBV28 and TRBJ2-2): DVKVTQSSRYLVKRTGEKVFLECVQDMDHENMFWYRQDPGLGLRLIYFSYDVKMKEKGDIPEGYSVSREKKERFSLILESASTNQTSMYLCASSFRRTGRLNTGELFFGEGSRLTVL.

The chain employs TRBV27 and TRBJ1-2; 7 bases fit TRBD1. This CDR3 has 14 amino acids. The V gene's germline CDR1 is MNHEY and CDR2 SMNVEV (reference sequence). J was trimmed by 5 bases and V by 8 bases; bases with no gene match: 11. The CDR3 protein is CASAIAGQTYGYTF. The DNA for the CDR3 is TGTGCCAGCGCCATAGCGGGACAGACATATGGCTACACCTTC.

The chain couples TRBV6-1 to TRBJ1-2, with 7 nucleotides matching TRBD1. Trimming at V came to 1 base and at J to 2 bases, leaving 4 bases not matched to a gene. Germline V gene data show CDR1 as MNHNS and CDR2 as SASEGT. CDR3 length: 15 residues. CDR3 sequence: CASSEGPTGNYGYTF. The CDR3 DNA sequence: TGTGCCAGCAGTGAAGGGCCGACAGGGAACTATGGCTACACCTTC.

The CDR3 DNA follows: TGTGCCAGCAGTATAAGGCGGGGATCCTACGAGCAGTACTTC. Amino acids: CASSIRRGSYEQYF. The rearrangement uses TRBV27 and TRBJ2-5; D may be TRBD2 (6 bases). The tail of the sequence fits TRBJ2-7 better, so the J call may be wrong. The germline V gene has CDR1 MNHEY and CDR2 SMNVEV (reference sequence). The CDR3 covers 14 residues.

The gene calls are TRBV7-6 and TRBJ2-5; 8 nucleotides agree with TRBD2. Trimming removed 7 bases from V and 1 base from J; junction bases left unmatched: 8. Germline lookup yields CDR1 SGHVS and CDR2 FNYEAQ. The CDR3 runs to 15 residues. This chain's CDR3 is CASTSQGTSQETQYF. Written as DNA, the CDR3 is TGTGCCAGCACCTCTCAGGGGACTAGCCAAGAGACCCAGTACTTC.

A note on this clone: A read error may account for a junction end that differs from germline. The rearrangement uses TRBV7-9 and TRBJ2-7; tentatively, D is TRBD1 (6 bases). Germline CDR1 reads SEHNR; CDR2 reads FQNEAQ (reference sequence). The CDR3 contains 13 residues. CDR3 sequence (DNA): TGTTCCAGCAGCTTACAGGGTCTAGACGAGCAGTACTTC. It translates to CSSSLQGLDEQYF.

This clone occurred a few times. DNA for the CDR3: TGCGCCAGCAGCTTGATAGCGGACCAAGAGACCCAGTACTTC. Protein: CASSLIADQETQYF. V gene TRBV5-1 combines with J gene TRBJ2-5; the D gene is possibly TRBD2 (6 bases). Trimming left V 1 base short and J 0 bases short, with 7 bases between. CDR1 is SGHRS and CDR2 is YFSETQ in the germline V gene. The CDR3 runs 14 residues.

The chain joins TRBV9 to TRBJ2-7; perhaps TRBD1 as D (5 bases). Looked up from germline, CDR1 is SGDLS and CDR2 is YYNGEE. The CDR3 has 14 amino acids. Trimming removed 0 bases at V and 1 base at J, with 8 bases between. As DNA, the CDR3 is TGTGCCAGCAGCGTAGACCACAGGTCCTACGAGCAGTACTTC. This sequence encodes CASSVDHRSYEQYF.

The chain has TRBV28 and TRBJ1-2; D might be TRBD1 (6 bases). The CDR3 loop spans 15 amino acids. CDR1 and CDR2 from the germline V gene are MDHEN and SYDVKM. V was clipped by 2 bases and J by 4 bases, with 14 bases between them. The CDR3 loop reads CASSLASGEGYGYTF. The CDR3, as DNA: TGTGCCAGCAGTTTAGCGTCAGGGGAGGGCTATGGCTACACCTTC.

The chain combines TRBV5-1 with TRBJ1-1, with D perhaps TRBD1 (6 bases). V lost 3 bases, J lost 5 bases, and 20 bases lay in between. Germline V gives CDR1 SGHRS, CDR2 YFSETQ. This CDR3 contains 16 residues. CDR3 loop: CASSSGRGRGWTEAFF. In nucleotides, the CDR3 is TGCGCCAGCAGCTCTGGGAGGGGCAGGGGTTGGACTGAAGCTTTCTTT.